This T cell receptor (beta chain) was recovered during a study of tumor-infiltrating lymphocytes in primary liver carcinoma. About this clonotype: One end of the junction fails to match germline, which may point to a read error.

The CDR3 extends over 12 amino acids. Germline loops: CDR1 SQVTM, CDR2 ANQGSEA. For each extraction, RNA and DNA were obtained together from about 20-30 mg of unsorted bulk tissue. Starting from around 0.45 ug of total RNA, TCR beta cDNA was produced with a primer in the constant region. Sequencing libraries for TCR beta derived from three nested multiplex PCR rounds that used slightly modified ARM-PCR. Forward primers for TRBV1-TRBV30 and a C-beta reverse primer served the first two PCR rounds, at 10 cycles each. TCRdb recomputed calls from the multiplex PCR reads with MiXCR, one row per CDR3 protein. Of 90,000 to 110,000 distinct CDR3 sequences in the sample, roughly 80% were seen once.

Source material: liver tumor tissue from sampling region 3. The subset denotes: tumor region T3, left-lateral pole. This receptor was taken from a middle-aged man with primary liver carcinoma and hepatitis B virus infection. The rearrangement joins TRBV29-1 to TRBJ2-1, with 7 bases aligning to TRBD1. The CDR3 sequence: CRVPTGSNEQFF. CDR3 DNA: TGCAGAGTACCGACAGGGTCCAATGAGCAATTCTTC.